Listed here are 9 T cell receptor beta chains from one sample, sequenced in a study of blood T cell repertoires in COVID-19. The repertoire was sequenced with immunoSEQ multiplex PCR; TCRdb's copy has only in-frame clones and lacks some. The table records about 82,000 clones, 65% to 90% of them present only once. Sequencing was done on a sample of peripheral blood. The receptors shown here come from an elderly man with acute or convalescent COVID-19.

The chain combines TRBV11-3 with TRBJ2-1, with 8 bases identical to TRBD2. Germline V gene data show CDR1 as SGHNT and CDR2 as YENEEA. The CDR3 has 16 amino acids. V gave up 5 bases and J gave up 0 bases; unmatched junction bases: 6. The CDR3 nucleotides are TGTGCCAGCAGCCAAACTAGCGGAAGCTCCTACAATGAGCAGTTCTTC. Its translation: CASSQTSGSSYNEQFF.

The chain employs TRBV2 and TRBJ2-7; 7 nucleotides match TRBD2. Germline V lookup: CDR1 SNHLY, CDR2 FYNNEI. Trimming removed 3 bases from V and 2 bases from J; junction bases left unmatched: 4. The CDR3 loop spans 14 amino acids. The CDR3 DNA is TGTGCCAGCAGTGAGCAGCGGGGCCCCTACGAGCAGTACTTC. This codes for CASSEQRGPYEQYF.

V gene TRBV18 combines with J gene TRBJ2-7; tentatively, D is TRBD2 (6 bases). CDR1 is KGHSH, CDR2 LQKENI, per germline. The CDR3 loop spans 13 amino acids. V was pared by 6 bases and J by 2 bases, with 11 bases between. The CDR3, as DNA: TGTGCCAGCTCTCGGGACTTAACCTACGAGCAGTACTTC. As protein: CASSRDLTYEQYF.

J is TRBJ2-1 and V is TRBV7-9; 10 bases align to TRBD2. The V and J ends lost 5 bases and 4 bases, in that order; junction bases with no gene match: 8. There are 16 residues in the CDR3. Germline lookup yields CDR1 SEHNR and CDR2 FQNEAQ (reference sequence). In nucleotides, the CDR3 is TGTGCCAGCAGCCATTTGGGACTAGCGAAATACAATGAGCAGTTCTTC. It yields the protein CASSHLGLAKYNEQFF.

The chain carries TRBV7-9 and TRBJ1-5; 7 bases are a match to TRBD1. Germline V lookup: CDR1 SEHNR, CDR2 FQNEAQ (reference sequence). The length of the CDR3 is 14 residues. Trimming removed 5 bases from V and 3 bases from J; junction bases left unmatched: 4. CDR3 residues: CASSLGTDNQPQHF. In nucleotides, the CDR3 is TGTGCCAGCAGCCTCGGGACAGACAATCAGCCCCAGCATTTT.

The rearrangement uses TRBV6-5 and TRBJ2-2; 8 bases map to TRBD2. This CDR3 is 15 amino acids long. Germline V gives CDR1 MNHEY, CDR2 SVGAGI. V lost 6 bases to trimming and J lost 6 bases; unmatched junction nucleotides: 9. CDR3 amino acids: CASRSGGGGAGELFF. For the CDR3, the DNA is TGTGCCAGCAGATCCGGGGGGGGAGGGGCCGGGGAGCTGTTTTTT.

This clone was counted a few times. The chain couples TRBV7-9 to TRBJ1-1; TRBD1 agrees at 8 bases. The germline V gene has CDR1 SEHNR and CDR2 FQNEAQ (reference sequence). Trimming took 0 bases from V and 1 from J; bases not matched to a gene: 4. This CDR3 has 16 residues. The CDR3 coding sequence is TGTGCCAGCAGCTTAGCGAAGGGGACAGGGAACACTGAAGCTTTCTTT. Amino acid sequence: CASSLAKGTGNTEAFF.

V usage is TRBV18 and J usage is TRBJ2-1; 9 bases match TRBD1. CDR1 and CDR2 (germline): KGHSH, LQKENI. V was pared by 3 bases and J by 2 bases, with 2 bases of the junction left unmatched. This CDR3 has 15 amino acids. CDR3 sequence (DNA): TGTGCCAGCTCACCGGGACAGGGTACCTACAATGAGCAGTTCTTC. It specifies CASSPGQGTYNEQFF.

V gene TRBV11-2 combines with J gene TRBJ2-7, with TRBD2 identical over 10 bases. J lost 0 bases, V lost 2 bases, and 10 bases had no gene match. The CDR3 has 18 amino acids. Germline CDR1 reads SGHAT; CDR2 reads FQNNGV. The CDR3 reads CASSLLGAGGRNSYEQYF. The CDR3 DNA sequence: TGTGCCAGCAGCTTATTGGGAGCGGGAGGGCGTAACTCCTACGAGCAGTACTTC.